These T cell receptor beta chains were read from a single sample in a study of a mutant IDH1 vaccine in newly diagnosed glioma. The antigens for these receptors are not known. The protocol was immunoSEQ multiplex PCR, while the TCRdb copy is restricted to in-frame clones and leaves out a portion. This table has approximately 57,000 clones, roughly 77% appearing once. Here the sequenced sample was PBMCs, taken from a glioma patient whose treatment included an IDH1 peptide vaccine. These receptors were obtained from a woman aged 40 to 50 with glioma. Some clones in this sample may be carry-over from other donors' samples. Each CDR3 is given with its conserved first and last residue. The D gene is left open where the match is weak. Some rows mark clone size as missing; the rest say once, few, many or name a class of expanded clone.

clone_size d_call j_call v_call cdr3_aa
once . TRBJ2-3 TRBV7-2 CASSLLVTTDTQYF
. . TRBJ1-2 TRBV15 CATSSRVNYGYTF
few TRBD1 TRBJ2-7 TRBV7-8 CASSVYRGRDEQYF
. . TRBJ1-3 TRBV4-1 CASSQANSNRGNTIYF
. . TRBJ2-7 TRBV29-1 CSALTGTSYEQYF
. . TRBJ2-3 TRBV7-9 CASSSLAATSTDTQYF
. . TRBJ2-5 TRBV7-9 CASSRDGGAGETQYF
. . TRBJ1-4 TRBV5-1 CASSLVGTIEEKLFF
. . TRBJ1-2 TRBV7-9 CASSNAEGLGGYTF
. . TRBJ2-7 TRBV30 CAWSVHGGFRDNEQYF
. . TRBJ1-2 TRBV2 CANLEGTGYGYTF
. TRBD2 TRBJ2-3 TRBV19 CATAGGAGTDTQYF
. . TRBJ2-7 TRBV4-2 CASSQVRDISYEQYF
. TRBD1 TRBJ1-2 TRBV12-5 CASGLARPGQDGYTF
few . TRBJ2-5 TRBV6-5 CASSPTQGRGETQYF